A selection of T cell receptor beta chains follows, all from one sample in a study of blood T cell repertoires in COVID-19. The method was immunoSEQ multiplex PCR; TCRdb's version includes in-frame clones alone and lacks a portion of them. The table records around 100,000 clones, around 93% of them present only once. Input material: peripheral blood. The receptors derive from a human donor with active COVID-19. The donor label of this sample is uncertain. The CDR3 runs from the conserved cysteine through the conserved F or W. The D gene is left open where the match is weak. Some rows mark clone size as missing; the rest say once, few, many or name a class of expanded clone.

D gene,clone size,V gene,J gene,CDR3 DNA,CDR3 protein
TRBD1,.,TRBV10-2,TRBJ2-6,TGCGCCGGAGGCGACAGGGCTGGGGCCAACGTCCTGACTTTC,CAGGDRAGANVLTF
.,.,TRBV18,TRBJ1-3,TGTGCCAGCTCCACCACCATCTGGGAGGCTGGAAACACCATATATTTT,CASSTTIWEAGNTIYF
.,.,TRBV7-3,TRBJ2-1,TGTGCCAGCAGCTTAAGCTTAGTCTCCGAGCAGTTCTTC,CASSLSLVSEQFF
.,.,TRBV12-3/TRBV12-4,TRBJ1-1,TGTGCCAGCAGTTTGAGTTTGTATGAAGCTTTCTTT,CASSLSLYEAFF
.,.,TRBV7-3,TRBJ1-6,TGTGCCAGCAGCTTAATCGGGTTAAGTTCACCCCTCCACTTT,CASSLIGLSSPLHF
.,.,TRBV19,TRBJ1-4,TGTGCCAGTACCTACCACCGGGACATTGGTGAAAAACTGTTTTTT,CASTYHRDIGEKLFF
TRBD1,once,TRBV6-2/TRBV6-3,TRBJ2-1,TGTGCCAGCAGTACAAACAGGGGCATTGAGCAGTTCTTC,CASSTNRGIEQFF
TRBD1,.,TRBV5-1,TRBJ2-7,TGCGCCAGCAGCTCCTTCGGACAGGATGGCGGCTACGAGCAGTACTTC,CASSSFGQDGGYEQYF
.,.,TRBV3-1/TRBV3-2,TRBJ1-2,TGTGCCAGCAGCCAAGATTCCGCCGGGACTTTATATGGCTACACCTTC,CASSQDSAGTLYGYTF
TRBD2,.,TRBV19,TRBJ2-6,TGTGCCAGTAGTATCATGGGGGGGACTGGGGCCAACGTCCTGACTTTC,CASSIMGGTGANVLTF
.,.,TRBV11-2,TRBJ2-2,TGTGCCAGCAGCTTATCTAGGAACACCGGGGAGCTGTTTTTT,CASSLSRNTGELFF
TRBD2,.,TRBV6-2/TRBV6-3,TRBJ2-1,TGTGCCAGCAGTTACTCGGGGACTAGCGGGGGGGCAAGGTACAATGAGCAGTTCTTC,CASSYSGTSGGARYNEQFF
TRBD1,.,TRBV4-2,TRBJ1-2,TGTGCCAGCAGCCAAGGGGACAGGGGGCAAGGCTACACCTTC,CASSQGDRGQGYTF
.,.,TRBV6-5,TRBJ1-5,TGTGCCAGCAGGACAGGAAGTGGCAATCAGCCCCAGCATTTT,CASRTGSGNQPQHF
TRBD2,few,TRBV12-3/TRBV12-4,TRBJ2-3,TGTGCCAGCAGTAGCGGGGATGAAGATACGCAGTATTTT,CASSSGDEDTQYF
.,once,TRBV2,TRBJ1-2,TGTGCCAGCACTATCCGGGGGGACTATGGCTACACCTTC,CASTIRGDYGYTF
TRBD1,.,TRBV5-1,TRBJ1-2,TGCGCCAGCAGCTTGGAGGGGGCGACTGATTATGGCTACACCTTC,CASSLEGATDYGYTF
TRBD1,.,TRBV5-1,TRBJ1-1,TGCGCCAGCAGCTTGGATCCGGACAGGACTAACACTGAAGCTTTCTTT,CASSLDPDRTNTEAFF
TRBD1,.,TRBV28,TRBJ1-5,TGTGCCAGCAGCAGGGACAGGGTTCAGCCCCAGCATTTT,CASSRDRVQPQHF
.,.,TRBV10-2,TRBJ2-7,TGCGCCAGCAGTGAGAGGACAGAAATCTCCTACGAGCAGTACTTC,CASSERTEISYEQYF
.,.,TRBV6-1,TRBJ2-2,TGTGCCAGCAGTGAATTTATGTCTAGCACCGGGGAGCTGTTTTTT,CASSEFMSSTGELFF
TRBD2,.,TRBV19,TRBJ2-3,TGTGCCAGTAGTACTGCTAGCGGGGGCACAGATACGCAGTATTTT,CASSTASGGTDTQYF
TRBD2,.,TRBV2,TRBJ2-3,TGTGCCAGCCGGGAGGGACTAGCGGGGGCTAGCACAGATACGCAGTATTTT,CASREGLAGASTDTQYF
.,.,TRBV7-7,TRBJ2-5,TGTGCCACCAGGGAGGAAGAGACCCAGTACTTC,CATREEETQYF
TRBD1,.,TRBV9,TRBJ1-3,TGTGCCAGCAGCGTAAATCCAGGGGGGAACACCATATATTTT,CASSVNPGGNTIYF
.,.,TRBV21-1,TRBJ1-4,TGTGCCAGCAGTACAAACTACAGGGGGCCGGGTGAAAAACTGTTTTTT,CASSTNYRGPGEKLFF
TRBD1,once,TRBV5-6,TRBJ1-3,TGTGCCAGCAGCCCGACAGGGGAGAGAACTGGAAACACCATATATTTT,CASSPTGERTGNTIYF
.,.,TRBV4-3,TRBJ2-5,TGCGCCAGCAGCCAAGATAAATCCCGAGAGACCCAGTACTTC,CASSQDKSRETQYF
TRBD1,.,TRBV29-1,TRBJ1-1,TGCAGCGCTCGACAGGGTTCCACTGAAGCTTTCTTT,CSARQGSTEAFF
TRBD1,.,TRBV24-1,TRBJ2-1,TGTGCCACCAGTGATGGCGGGACAGGGAATGAGCAGTTCTTC,CATSDGGTGNEQFF
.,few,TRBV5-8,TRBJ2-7,TGTGCCAGCAGCCGACGGGTCTCCTACGAGCAGTACTTC,CASSRRVSYEQYF
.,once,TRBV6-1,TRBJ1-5,TGTGCCAGCAGTGAAGCTACATTTAATCAGCCCCAGCATTTT,CASSEATFNQPQHF
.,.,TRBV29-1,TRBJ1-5,TGCAGCGTTCTAGGGGCCTCCAATCAGCCCCAGCATTTT,CSVLGASNQPQHF
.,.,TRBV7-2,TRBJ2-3,TGTGCCAGCAGCTTAACGGAACACTACACAGATACGCAGTATTTT,CASSLTEHYTDTQYF
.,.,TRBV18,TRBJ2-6,TGTGCCAGCTCACCGCCAGAGGCTGGGGCCAACGTCCTGACTTTC,CASSPPEAGANVLTF
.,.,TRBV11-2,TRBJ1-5,TGTGCCAGCAGCAAAGACAGGTTCAATCAGCCCCAGCATTTT,CASSKDRFNQPQHF
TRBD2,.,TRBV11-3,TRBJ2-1,TGTGCCAGCAGTCTAGGGGAGGGCCAACGATATGAGCAGTTCTTC,CASSLGEGQRYEQFF
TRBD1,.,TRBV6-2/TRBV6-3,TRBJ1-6,TGTGCCAGCAGTCCCCGGACAGGGTATTTACCCCTCCACTTT,CASSPRTGYLPLHF
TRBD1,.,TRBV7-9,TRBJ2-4,TGTGCCAGCAGCTTAGGCCGGGACAGTGAAGCCAAAAACATTCAGTACTTC,CASSLGRDSEAKNIQYF
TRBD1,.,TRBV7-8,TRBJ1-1,TGTGCCAGCAGCTTAGGGGACAGTTCCGGATCTGAAGCTTTCTTT,CASSLGDSSGSEAFF
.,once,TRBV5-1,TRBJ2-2,TGCGCCTCCGGAGGGGGCGGTCCCGGGGAGCTGTTTTTT,CASGGGGPGELFF
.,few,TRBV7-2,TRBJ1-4,TGTGCCAGCAGCTTAGGGGAGGCAGGGCTGCATAATGAAAAACTGTTTTTT,CASSLGEAGLHNEKLFF
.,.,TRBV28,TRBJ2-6,TGTGCCAGCAGTTTAGGCGGCTCTGGGGCCAACGTCCTGACTTTC,CASSLGGSGANVLTF
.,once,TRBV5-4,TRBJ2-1,TGTGCCAGCAGCTTGGGGGCTGGGCCCTACAATGAGCAGTTCTTC,CASSLGAGPYNEQFF
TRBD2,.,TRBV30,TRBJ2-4,TGTGCCTGGAGTTCGACTAGACTAGCGGGGGGGCCCAACATTCAGTACTTC,CAWSSTRLAGGPNIQYF
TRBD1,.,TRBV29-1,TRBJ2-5,TGCAGCGCTGAACAGGGGGCGCAGGGAGAGACCCAGTACTTC,CSAEQGAQGETQYF